Shown below are 27 T cell receptor beta chains from a single sample sequenced in a study of shared clonotypes between healthy human individuals. Method: immunoSEQ multiplex PCR; TCRdb's copy keeps in-frame clones and lacks some. The sample consists of about 1.1 million clones, approximately 80% of them appearing once. Material: memory CD4+ T cells from PBMCs. Subset denoted: CD45RA-negative fraction. These receptors were taken from a man younger than 30 in good health. Some clones in this sample may be carry-over from other donors' samples.

The rearrangement uses TRBV28 and TRBJ1-1, with D unresolved. Germline V gene lookup returns CDR1 MDHEN and CDR2 SYDVKM. The CDR3 sequence is 14 residues long. The V end lost 7 bases, the J end lost 0 bases, and 12 bases lay between the germline ends. CDR3 DNA: TGTGCCAGCATCCAAGTACGGATGAACACTGAAGCTTTCTTT. Protein: CASIQVRMNTEAFF.

This chain connects TRBV19 to TRBJ2-7; D remains unclear. The CDR3 length is 15 residues. The V gene lost 1 base and the J gene lost 0 bases, with 10 bases spanning the gap. CDR1 and CDR2 from the germline V gene are LNHDA and SQIVND (reference sequence). The CDR3 loop reads CASSIGYSYSYEQYF. The CDR3 nucleotides read TGTGCCAGTAGTATAGGGTACAGTTACTCCTACGAGCAGTACTTC.

Worth noting for this clone: Given a much more abundant clone one base away, this may be a read error. This sample also contains other DNA sequences that code for the same CDR3. This chain joins TRBV5-1 and TRBJ2-7, with 11 bases that match TRBD2. Germline CDR1 reads SGHRS; CDR2 reads YFSETQ. After removal of 4 bases from V and 4 bases from J, the junction contained 4 bases not matched to a gene. This CDR3 has 14 residues. The CDR3 sequence is CASSPGTSGYEQYF. CDR3 bases: TGCGCCAGCAGCCCCGGGACTAGCGGTTACGAGCAGTACTTC.

This clone was observed a few times. J is TRBJ1-1 and V is TRBV4-2; D gene unclear. With 4 bases removed from V and 5 bases from J, the gap between germline ends came to 14 bases. The CDR3 contains 14 residues. Germline CDR1 reads LGHNA; CDR2 reads YNFKEQ. CDR3 sequence (DNA): TGTGCCAGCAGCCTTAACCCACAATTTACTGAAGCTTTCTTT. Protein product: CASSLNPQFTEAFF.

The rearrangement joins TRBV7-9 to TRBJ2-1, with 10 bases aligning to TRBD1. Per the germline V gene, CDR1 is SEHNR and CDR2 is FQNEAQ (reference sequence). V gave up 4 bases and J gave up 5 bases; unmatched junction bases: 5. This CDR3 region has 15 residues. CDR3 in DNA: TGTGCCAGCAGCTCGGGACAGGGGTGGGACAATGAGCAGTTCTTC. The encoded protein is CASSSGQGWDNEQFF.

This clone was observed a single time. V and J are TRBV9 and TRBJ2-3; no definite D call. The CDR3 runs 15 residues. The germline V and J ends were trimmed by 4 bases and 1 base, with 13 bases remaining between them. The germline V gene has CDR1 SGDLS and CDR2 YYNGEE. The CDR3 coding sequence is TGTGCCAGCAGCCCAGTCTCGGGCGGCACAGATACGCAGTATTTT. Translation gives CASSPVSGGTDTQYF.

CDR3 nucleotides: TGTGCCAGCAGCCAAGGCGACTGGGGTACGCAGTATTTT. Protein sequence: CASSQGDWGTQYF. The chain combines TRBV14 with TRBJ2-3, with D hard to call. Deletions cut 1 base from V and 8 bases from J, with 10 bases between. The V gene's germline CDR1 is SGHDN and CDR2 FVKESK. This CDR3 is built from 13 residues. Based on the CDR3 plus reference TRBV14 and TRBJ2-3, the full variable domain is EAGVTQFPSHSVIEKGQTVTLRCDPISGHDNLYWYRRVMGKEIKFLLHFVKESKQDESGMPNNRFLAERTGGTYSTLKVQPAELEDSGVYFCASSQGDWGTQYFGPGTRLTVL.

The V and J genes are TRBV6-1 and TRBJ1-3; D is undetermined. Looked up from germline, CDR1 is MNHNS and CDR2 is SASEGT. CDR3 length: 15 amino acids. V gave up 5 bases and J gave up 4 bases, with 15 bases separating them. The CDR3 nucleotides read TGTGCCAGCAGTAGGGCTCAGGCCGCCGGAAACACCATATATTTT. Encoded protein: CASSRAQAAGNTIYF.

V is TRBV28 and J is TRBJ2-1; 11 positions agree with TRBD2. CDR3 length equals 18 residues. The V gene's germline CDR1 is MDHEN and CDR2 SYDVKM. V was clipped by 7 bases and J by 0 bases; unmatched bases: 11. This CDR3 reads CASNLRLAGKSSYNEQFF. The DNA for the CDR3 is TGTGCCAGCAACCTAAGACTAGCGGGGAAGAGCTCCTACAATGAGCAGTTCTTC.

The chain employs TRBV5-4 and TRBJ2-1; unclear D gene. Trimming removed 3 bases from V and 9 bases from J, with 16 bases in between. This CDR3 is 14 amino acids long. The germline gives CDR1 SGHNT, CDR2 YYREEE (reference sequence). The CDR3 loop reads CASSSALELGEQFF. For the CDR3, the DNA is TGTGCCAGCAGCTCCGCGCTAGAGTTAGGTGAGCAGTTCTTC.

The chain carries TRBV5-8 and TRBJ1-5, with D uncertain. V shed 5 bases and J shed 0 bases, with 6 bases lying between them. The V gene's germline CDR1 is SGHTS and CDR2 YDEGEE. This CDR3 comprises 13 residues. The DNA for the CDR3 is TGTGCCAGCAGTCCCCATAGCAATCAGCCCCAGCATTTT. Amino acid sequence: CASSPHSNQPQHF.

This rearrangement joins TRBV10-2 to TRBJ1-5; D call uncertain. The germline V gene encodes CDR1 WSHSY and CDR2 SAAADI. V lost 4 bases and J 4 bases, leaving 11 bases between the germline ends. This CDR3 contains 14 residues. In nucleotides, the CDR3 is TGCGCCAGCAGTGCGTCAGGCGGAAATCAGCCCCAGCATTTT. It is translated as CASSASGGNQPQHF.

This chain uses TRBV15 with TRBJ2-3, with unresolved D. The length of the CDR3 is 15 residues. The V and J ends lost 4 bases and 0 bases respectively, with 11 bases between them. CDR1 and CDR2 from the germline V gene are LNHNV and YYDKDF (reference sequence). The CDR3 sequence: CATSKQSSSTDTQYF. CDR3 in DNA: TGTGCCACCAGCAAGCAAAGTTCTAGCACAGATACGCAGTATTTT.

The chain links TRBV4-2 to TRBJ2-7; D is uncertain. V shed 5 bases and J shed 2 bases, with 10 bases lying between them. Germline assignment: CDR1 LGHNA and CDR2 YNFKEQ. The length of the CDR3 is 13 residues. The CDR3 DNA reads as TGTGCCAGCAGCTCTATCCTCGCCTACGAGCAGTACTTC. Translating it yields CASSSILAYEQYF.

The chain has TRBV30 and TRBJ1-5; 7 nucleotides line up with TRBD1. Germline V gene lookup returns CDR1 GTSNPN and CDR2 SVGIG (reference sequence). The CDR3 is 14 residues long. The junction had 8 bases not matched to a gene; V was cut back by 3 bases and J by 6 bases. The CDR3 DNA reads as TGTGCCTGGAGGCGAAAGGGGGCCGCTCAGCCCCAGCATTTT. It specifies CAWRRKGAAQPQHF.

In regard to this clone: This sample includes further DNA sequences coding for the same CDR3. This chain uses TRBV11-2 with TRBJ1-1; D gene ambiguous. There are 13 residues in the CDR3. Looked up from germline, CDR1 is SGHAT and CDR2 is FQNNGV. The V and J ends lost 3 bases and 1 base respectively, with 6 bases between them. DNA of the CDR3: TGTGCCAGCAGCTTTCGAGAGAACACTGAAGCTTTCTTT. This codes for CASSFRENTEAFF.

This rearrangement joins TRBV5-4 to TRBJ2-1; D is undetermined. This CDR3 has 14 residues. CDR1 is SGHNT and CDR2 is YYREEE in the germline V gene (reference sequence). The V end was cut by 1 base, the J end by 2 bases, with 7 bases between. CDR3 in DNA: TGTGCCAGCAGCTTGACGACACCCTACAATGAGCAGTTCTTC. As protein: CASSLTTPYNEQFF.

The J gene is TRBJ2-3, the V gene TRBV9, with 9 bases lining up with TRBD2. The CDR3 contains 16 residues. V was pared by 0 bases and J by 2 bases, with 4 bases of the junction left unmatched. Germline V lookup: CDR1 SGDLS, CDR2 YYNGEE. The DNA for the CDR3 is TGTGCCAGCAGCGTAGGACTAGCGGTAGCCACAGATACGCAGTATTTT. Translating it yields CASSVGLAVATDTQYF.

V and J are TRBV15 and TRBJ2-7; D remains ambiguous. The CDR3 contains 14 residues. CDR1 is LNHNV, CDR2 YYDKDF, per germline (reference sequence). V dropped 0 bases and J dropped 0 bases, with 6 bases sitting between them. The CDR3 loop reads CATSRDTHSYEQYF. CDR3 DNA: TGTGCCACCAGCAGAGATACACACTCCTACGAGCAGTACTTC. Drawing the rest from reference TRBV15 and TRBJ2-7, the complete variable domain is DAMVIQNPRYQVTQFGKPVTLSCSQTLNHNVMYWYQQKSSQAPKLLFHYYDKDFNNEADTPDNFQSRRPNTSFCFLDIRSPGLGDTAMYLCATSRDTHSYEQYFGPGTRLTVT.

This chain uses TRBV4-3 with TRBJ2-5, with D perhaps matching TRBD1 (5 bases). Germline V lookup: CDR1 LGHNA, CDR2 YSLEER. The V end was cut by 0 bases, the J end by 1 base, with 9 bases between. This CDR3 is 15 amino acids long. The CDR3 spells CASSQERGRQETQYF. CDR3 nucleotide sequence: TGCGCCAGCAGCCAAGAAAGGGGTCGCCAAGAGACCCAGTACTTC.

This sequence joins TRBV19 and TRBJ1-2; 8 bases are shared with TRBD1. The CDR3 runs 13 residues. Germline CDR1 reads LNHDA; CDR2 reads SQIVND (reference sequence). V trimming: 8 bases; J trimming: 2 bases; junction bases outside the gene matches: 4. CDR3 loop: CASAYRGNYGYTF. The CDR3 DNA reads as TGTGCCAGTGCCTACAGGGGGAACTATGGCTACACCTTC.

The table lists this clone with many counts. V is TRBV10-3 and J is TRBJ2-2, with 7 nucleotides matching TRBD1. The J segment lost 9 bases and the V segment lost 3 bases, leaving 7 bases of the junction unmatched. Looked up from germline, CDR1 is ENHRY and CDR2 is SYGVKD. The CDR3 has 14 amino acids. CDR3: CAISEGQGDRELFF. CDR3 nucleotides: TGTGCCATCAGTGAAGGCCAGGGGGACCGGGAGCTGTTTTTT.

V is TRBV5-8 and J is TRBJ2-3; 7 nucleotides line up with TRBD1. CDR1 SGHTS and CDR2 YDEGEE come from the germline V gene. There are 17 residues in the CDR3. V shed 4 bases and J 0 bases; nucleotides not matched to a gene: 11. The CDR3 reads CASSRIGTAASTDTQYF. The CDR3 DNA sequence: TGTGCCAGCAGCCGCATCGGGACAGCCGCTAGCACAGATACGCAGTATTTT.

The rearrangement joins TRBV27 to TRBJ2-7; D tentatively reads TRBD1 or TRBD2 (5 bases each). Germline V gives CDR1 MNHEY, CDR2 SMNVEV (reference sequence). V lost 7 bases and J 10 bases, leaving 20 bases between the germline ends. The CDR3 is made up of 13 amino acids. The CDR3 DNA sequence: TGTGCCAGCATGATAAAGAGGGGATTCGAACAGTACTTC. It is translated as CASMIKRGFEQYF.

This chain joins TRBV28 and TRBJ1-5; 9 bases agree with TRBD1. The CDR3 runs 15 residues. J lost 3 bases, V lost 8 bases, and 8 bases had no gene match. Per the germline V gene, CDR1 is MDHEN and CDR2 is SYDVKM. The CDR3 DNA reads as TGTGCCAGCCTCCAGGGACAGGGAGACAATCAGCCCCAGCATTTT. Translated, it gives CASLQGQGDNQPQHF.

The V gene is TRBV5-8, the J gene TRBJ2-7, with TRBD1 identical over 9 bases. The junction had 9 bases not matched to a gene; V was cut back by 2 bases and J by 9 bases. This CDR3 has 14 amino acids. Looked up from germline, CDR1 is SGHTS and CDR2 is YDEGEE. The CDR3 coding sequence is TGTGCCAGCAGCTTATCTGGGACAGGGTTCGTGCAGTACTTC. Its protein is CASSLSGTGFVQYF.

This clone came up once. The chain couples TRBV6-6 to TRBJ2-7, with 7 bases aligning to TRBD1. This CDR3 has 16 amino acids. V was clipped by 3 bases and J by 3 bases; unmatched bases: 11. Germline V gene sequence: CDR1 MNHNY, CDR2 SVGAGI (reference sequence). CDR3 in amino acids: CASSYRAGDRGYEQYF. As DNA, the CDR3 is TGTGCCAGCAGTTATAGGGCAGGGGACAGAGGCTACGAGCAGTACTTC.